The clone carrying this T cell receptor beta chain was picked up many times. Germline V CDR1 and CDR2: LNHDA, SQIVND (reference sequence). Trimming pared 2 bases from V and 1 base from J, leaving 6 bases between. This CDR3 has 13 residues. The data are from a study of T-cell reconstitution after alpha-beta-depleted transplantation in children. During its preparation, the TCRbeta library received unique molecular identifiers. TCRdb redid the calling of the PCR reads with MiXCR, one entry per CDR3 protein. In the table there are about 200,000 distinct CDR3 sequences, 14% to 15% of which are singletons. This chain uses TRBV19 with TRBJ2-7, with a possible D match to TRBD2 (5 bases). The origin of this receptor is a human donor who donated a stem cell graft to a child with acute lymphoblastic leukemia. The sequences come from PBMCs from the stem cell graft donor, collected from the stem cell graft. The CDR3 DNA reads as TGTGCCAGTAGTATACAGCGGTCCTACGAGCAGTACTTC. Its protein is CASSIQRSYEQYF.